The 18 T cell receptor beta chains below were found in one sample sequenced in a study of blood T cells in healthy people across ages (dated by TCRdb to between 2014 and 2016). Library generation was performed with 5' RACE. TCRdb names Illumina HiSeq 2500 as the instrument used. A second roughly 7 to 11 cycle PCR used a sample-barcoded 5' primer and a J-beta primer mix. TCRdb reran the public reads through fastp at Q25 and MiXCR, keeping productive beta chains. One record per CDR3 amino acid sequence lists the most common genes and DNA. A total of roughly 1,500,000 distinct CDR3 sequences appear in this sample, approximately 42% of them only once. In total, the top ten clones hold under 8% of the sample. The specimen was blood. Every receptor here comes from a woman under 30 in good health.

The chain carries TRBV19 and TRBJ2-7, with D maybe TRBD1 (6 bases). The CDR3 runs 15 residues. Per germline, CDR1 LNHDA and CDR2 SQIVND (reference sequence). Trimming pared 6 bases from V and 0 bases from J, leaving 15 bases between. The CDR3 DNA reads as TGTGCCAGTAGCAGAACAGGGCCAAGCTCCTACGAGCAGTACTTC. It specifies CASSRTGPSSYEQYF.

The rearrangement links TRBV2 to TRBJ2-7, with a possible D match to TRBD2 (6 bases). V lost 6 bases and J lost 0, with 9 bases in between. Germline CDR1 SNHLY, CDR2 FYNNEI. The CDR3 spans 13 residues. DNA for the CDR3: TGTGCCAGCAGGGGGGGAGTCTCCTACGAGCAGTACTTC. Amino acids: CASRGGVSYEQYF. The full variable domain, rest sourced from reference TRBV2 and TRBJ2-7, is EPEVTQTPSHQVTQMGQEVILRCVPISNHLYFYWYRQILGQKVEFLVSFYNNEISEKSEIFDDQFSVERPDGSNFTLKIRSTKLEDSAMYFCASRGGVSYEQYFGPGTRLTVT.

This clonotype occurred a few times. The V and J genes are TRBV29-1 and TRBJ1-2, with 7 bases lining up with TRBD1. Trimming cost V 3 bases and J 4 bases; bases outside gene matches: 8. The CDR3 extends over 14 amino acids. The germline V gene encodes CDR1 SQVTM and CDR2 ANQGSEA. The CDR3, as DNA: TGCAGCGTTGAGCTACAGGGGAGGGGCTATGGCTACACCTTC. It encodes CSVELQGRGYGYTF.

This clonotype was seen a single time. This chain connects TRBV27 to TRBJ2-2, with 8 bases fitting TRBD1. This CDR3 contains 19 residues. CDR1 is MNHEY and CDR2 is SMNVEV in the germline V gene (reference sequence). V trimming: 2 bases; J trimming: 3 bases; junction bases outside the gene matches: 14. The CDR3 protein is CASSLTGSAGQVYTGELFF. CDR3 nucleotide sequence: TGTGCCAGCAGTTTAACTGGGTCGGCGGGACAGGTGTACACCGGGGAGCTGTTTTTT.

The chain recombines TRBV20-1 with TRBJ2-3, with a possible D match to TRBD2 (6 bases). The CDR3 is made up of 16 amino acids. Germline CDR1 is DFQATT and CDR2 is SNEGSKA (reference sequence). The V and J ends lost 5 bases and 0 bases respectively, with 18 bases between them. The CDR3 coding sequence is TGCAGTGCTCTTAACCCCGGGACTGGGAGCACAGATACGCAGTATTTT. Amino acids: CSALNPGTGSTDTQYF.

The V call is TRBV2, the J call TRBJ2-5, with D uncertain. The V end lost 7 bases, the J end lost 0 bases, and 9 bases lay between the germline ends. The CDR3 runs 13 residues. CDR1 is SNHLY, CDR2 FYNNEI, per germline. CDR3 sequence (DNA): TGTGCCAGCAATTGGCAGCACCAAGAGACCCAGTACTTC. Translation gives CASNWQHQETQYF. Looking up the rest from reference TRBV2 and TRBJ2-5 gives the full variable domain: EPEVTQTPSHQVTQMGQEVILRCVPISNHLYFYWYRQILGQKVEFLVSFYNNEISEKSEIFDDQFSVERPDGSNFTLKIRSTKLEDSAMYFCASNWQHQETQYFGPGTRLLVL.

This clonotype occurred a few times. V is TRBV10-3 and J is TRBJ2-1; 12 bases are shared with TRBD2. Trimming took 4 bases from V and 3 from J; bases not matched to a gene: 10. Germline V gene sequence: CDR1 ENHRY, CDR2 SYGVKD. The CDR3 runs to 18 residues. CDR3 in amino acids: CAISAPLTSGGLYNEQFF. In nucleotides, the CDR3 is TGTGCCATCAGTGCCCCACTGACTAGCGGGGGCCTCTACAATGAGCAGTTCTTC.

This clonotype was seen only a few times. V is TRBV20-1 and J is TRBJ2-7, with D tentatively TRBD1 (6 bases). Germline V gene lookup returns CDR1 DFQATT and CDR2 SNEGSKA (reference sequence). V was clipped by 4 bases and J by 1 base, with 11 bases between them. This CDR3 has 13 amino acids. The CDR3 loop reads CSAIRDTSYEQYF. CDR3 sequence (DNA): TGCAGTGCTATTAGGGACACATCCTACGAGCAGTACTTC.

CDR3 coding DNA: TGCAGCGCGAGGGCGGACAGCTACAATGAGCAGTACTTC. Translation gives CSARADSYNEQYF. V is TRBV29-1 and J is TRBJ2-1, with D perhaps matching TRBD1 (6 bases). The J call may be mistaken, given a closer DNA end match to TRBJ2-7. From germline, CDR1 is SQVTM and CDR2 ANQGSEA. The CDR3 covers 13 residues.

This rearrangement joins TRBV19 to TRBJ1-6, with 7 bases matching TRBD1. The J segment lost 8 bases and the V segment lost 7 bases, leaving 5 bases of the junction unmatched. The germline CDR1 and CDR2 sequences are LNHDA and SQIVND (reference sequence). The CDR3 length is 13 residues. The CDR3 bases are TGTGCCAGTACCCGGGACAGCTATTCACCCCTCCACTTT. This encodes CASTRDSYSPLHF.

This clonotype is a singleton in its sample. At one boundary the junction diverges from the germline segment, which might be a read error. V usage is TRBV15 and J usage is TRBJ1-2; the D gene is possibly TRBD1 (5 bases). This CDR3 has 14 amino acids. Germline V gene lookup returns CDR1 LNHNV and CDR2 YYDKDF (reference sequence). The CDR3 DNA is TGTGTCACCAGCACCGGGGGTTTCAACTATGGCTACACCTTC. Translation: CVTSTGGFNYGYTF.

The table lists this clonotype with a count of one. This could be a read error, since a much larger clone is one nucleotide away. The V call is TRBV20-1, the J call TRBJ2-1, with no clear D. This CDR3 is 10 amino acids long. CDR1 DFQATT and CDR2 SNEGSKA come from the germline V gene (reference sequence). The CDR3 nucleotides are TGCAGCCCCCATCCTAATGAGCAGTTCTTC. Protein sequence: CSPHPNEQFF.

In this sample, this clonotype turned up a few times. The chain has TRBV7-9 and TRBJ2-7, with 10 bases lining up with TRBD2. Germline CDR1 and CDR2: SEHNR and FQNEAQ (reference sequence). The CDR3 sequence is 14 residues long. The V and J ends lost 6 bases and 5 bases, in that order; junction bases with no gene match: 7. The CDR3 nucleotides read TGTGCCAGCAGACCTACTAGCGGGACCCACGAGCAGTACTTC. Its translation is CASRPTSGTHEQYF.

The V and J genes are TRBV29-1 and TRBJ2-1; 7 bases align to TRBD2. Germline V gene lookup returns CDR1 SQVTM and CDR2 ANQGSEA. The CDR3 covers 15 residues. Losses at the gene ends were 4 bases for V and 5 bases for J; bases not matched to a gene: 11. Written as DNA, the CDR3 is TGCAGCGTTGCAGGCGTAAGTGGGACTAACAATGAGCAGTTCTTC. Protein: CSVAGVSGTNNEQFF.

This chain links TRBV30 with TRBJ1-2; D is ambiguous. The ends were cut back, 4 bases at V and 4 bases at J, with 16 bases in the middle. There are 14 residues in the CDR3. CDR1 and CDR2 (germline): GTSNPN, SVGIG (reference sequence). CDR3 sequence reads: CAWKAGGGLYGYTF. In DNA, the CDR3 is TGTGCCTGGAAGGCTGGTGGAGGGCTCTATGGCTACACCTTC.

This clonotype has a handful of counts. This chain joins TRBV7-9 and TRBJ1-2; 7 bases align to TRBD1. Looked up from germline, CDR1 is SEHNR and CDR2 is FQNEAQ (reference sequence). Trimming cost V 6 bases and J 3 bases; bases outside gene matches: 10. The CDR3 consists of 15 residues. The CDR3 region has the DNA TGTGCCAGCAGTCCCCCATCCGGGACAGACTATGGCTACACCTTC. It is translated as CASSPPSGTDYGYTF.

In this sample, this clonotype turned up once. V gene TRBV15 combines with J gene TRBJ1-1, with D hard to call. The V gene lost 0 bases and the J gene lost 8 bases, with 7 bases spanning the gap. The V gene's germline CDR1 is LNHNV and CDR2 YYDKDF (reference sequence). This CDR3 spans 12 amino acids. CDR3 region: CATSRDRLEAFF. CDR3 nucleotides: TGTGCCACCAGCAGAGATCGTTTGGAAGCTTTCTTT.

The rearrangement links TRBV7-2 to TRBJ2-5; weak D call: TRBD2 (5 bases). The V gene lost 3 bases and the J gene lost 5 bases, with 16 bases spanning the gap. The CDR3 length is 15 residues. From germline, CDR1 is SGHTA and CDR2 FQGNSA. The CDR3 DNA is TGTGCCAGCAGCTTTAGTCCGGGGTTGGGGGAGACCCAGTACTTC. The encoded protein is CASSFSPGLGETQYF.